This T cell receptor beta chain was found in a study of Graves' ophthalmopathy and Graves' hyperthyroidism. Study-wide findings and caveats: Cross-validated, the 13-signature model showed 87.88%/81.08% sensitivity/specificity, and 80%/75% in the test set. Forecasting of ophthalmopathy progression by the model achieved almost 71% sensitivity and about 77% specificity.

The CDR3 length is 15 residues. Germline CDR1 reads LGHNA; CDR2 reads YSLEER. J lost 0 bases, V lost 1 base, and 1 base had no gene match. The authors amplified TCR beta CDR3 regions, and they did so from RNA transcripts for repertoire sequencing. Second-round multiplex PCR came after first-round RT-PCR with HTBI primers. TCRdb passed the multiplex PCR reads through MiXCR, listing each CDR3 protein once. The sample has around 1,000,000 distinct CDR3 sequences; about 36% are singletons. Pregnancy or lactation, uncontrolled infections and other autoimmune diseases were grounds for excluding patients. Diagnosis was based on clinical symptoms, serum thyroxine, TRAb, thyroid ultrasound and orbital computed tomography. This clonotype has at least ten counts. Its antigen is currently unknown.

Sample: peripheral blood or thyroid tissue (not recorded which). The origin of this receptor is an adult man with Graves' hyperthyroidism. V usage is TRBV4-3 and J usage is TRBJ2-7; 9 nucleotides line up with TRBD2. CDR3 residues: CASSQGSGSSYEQYF. The CDR3 DNA reads as TGCGCCAGCAGCCAAGGTAGCGGGAGCTCCTACGAGCAGTACTTC.